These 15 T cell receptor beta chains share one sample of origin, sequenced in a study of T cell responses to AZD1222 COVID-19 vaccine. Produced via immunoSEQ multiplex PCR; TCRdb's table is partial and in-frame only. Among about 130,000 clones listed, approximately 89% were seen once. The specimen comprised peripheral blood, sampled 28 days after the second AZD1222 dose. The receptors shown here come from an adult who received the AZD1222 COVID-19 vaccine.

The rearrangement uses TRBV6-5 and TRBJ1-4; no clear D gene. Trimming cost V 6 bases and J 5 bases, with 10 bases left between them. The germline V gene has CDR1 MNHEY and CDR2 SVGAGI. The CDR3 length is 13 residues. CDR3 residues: CASRHGENEKLFF. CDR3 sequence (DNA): TGTGCCAGCAGACACGGGGAAAATGAAAAACTGTTTTTT.

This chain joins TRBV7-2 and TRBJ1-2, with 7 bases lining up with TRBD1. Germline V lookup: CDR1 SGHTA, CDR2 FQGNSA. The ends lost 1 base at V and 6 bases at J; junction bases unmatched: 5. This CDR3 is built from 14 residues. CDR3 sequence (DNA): TGTGCCAGCAGCTTAGTATGGCAGGGGGATGGCTACACCTTC. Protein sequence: CASSLVWQGDGYTF.

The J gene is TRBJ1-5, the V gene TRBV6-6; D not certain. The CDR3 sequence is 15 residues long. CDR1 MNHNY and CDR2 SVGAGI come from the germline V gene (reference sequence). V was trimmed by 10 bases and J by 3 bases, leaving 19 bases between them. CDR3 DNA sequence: TGTGCCATACAATCGGGAAAAACACCCAATCAGCCCCAGCATTTT. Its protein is CAIQSGKTPNQPQHF.

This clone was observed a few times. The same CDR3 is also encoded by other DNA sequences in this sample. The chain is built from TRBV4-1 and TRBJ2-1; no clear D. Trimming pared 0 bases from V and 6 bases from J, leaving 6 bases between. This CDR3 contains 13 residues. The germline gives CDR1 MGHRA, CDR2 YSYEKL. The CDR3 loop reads CASSQDYVNEQFF. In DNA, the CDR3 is TGCGCCAGCAGCCAAGATTATGTCAATGAGCAGTTCTTC.

DNA for the CDR3: TGTGCCAGCGGAACGGACTTAACAGGGAGCCGCAATCAGCCCCAGCATTTT. Translated, it gives CASGTDLTGSRNQPQHF. The chain is built from TRBV5-8 and TRBJ1-5, with D perhaps TRBD1 (6 bases). Deletions cut 7 bases from V and 2 bases from J, with 22 bases between. The CDR3 totals 17 residues. The germline CDR1 and CDR2 sequences are SGHTS and YDEGEE.

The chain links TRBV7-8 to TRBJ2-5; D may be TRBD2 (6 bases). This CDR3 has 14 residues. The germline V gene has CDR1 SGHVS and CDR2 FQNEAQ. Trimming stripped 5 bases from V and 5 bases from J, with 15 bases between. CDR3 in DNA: TGTGCCAGCAGCCCCATTACAGGAGGGGAGACCCAGTACTTC. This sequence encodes CASSPITGGETQYF.

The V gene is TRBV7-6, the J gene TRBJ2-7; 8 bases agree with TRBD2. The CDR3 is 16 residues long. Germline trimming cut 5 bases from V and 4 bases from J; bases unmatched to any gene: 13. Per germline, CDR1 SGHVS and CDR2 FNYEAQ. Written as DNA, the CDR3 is TGTGCCAGCAGCGCCCCCTCGGGACTAGGAGGGTACGAGCAGTACTTC. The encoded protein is CASSAPSGLGGYEQYF.

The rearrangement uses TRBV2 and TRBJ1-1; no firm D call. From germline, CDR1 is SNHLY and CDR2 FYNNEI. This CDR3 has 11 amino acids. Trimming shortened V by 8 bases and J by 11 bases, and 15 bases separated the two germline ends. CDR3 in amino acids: CASQAGPRAFF. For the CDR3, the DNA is TGTGCCAGCCAGGCGGGTCCTCGGGCTTTCTTT.

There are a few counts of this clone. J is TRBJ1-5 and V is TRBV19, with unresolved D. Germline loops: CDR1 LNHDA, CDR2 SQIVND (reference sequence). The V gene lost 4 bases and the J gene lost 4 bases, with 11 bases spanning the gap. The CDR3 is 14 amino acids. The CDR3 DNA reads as TGTGCCAGTAGTAGTTTGGGCCCTAATCAGCCCCAGCATTTT. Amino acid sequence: CASSSLGPNQPQHF.

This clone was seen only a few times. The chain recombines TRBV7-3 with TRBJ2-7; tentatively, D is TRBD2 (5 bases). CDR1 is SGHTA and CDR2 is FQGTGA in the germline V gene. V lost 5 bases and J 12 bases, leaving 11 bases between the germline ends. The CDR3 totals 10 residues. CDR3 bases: TGTGCCAGCAGCCCGGCGGGCACGTACTTC. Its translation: CASSPAGTYF.

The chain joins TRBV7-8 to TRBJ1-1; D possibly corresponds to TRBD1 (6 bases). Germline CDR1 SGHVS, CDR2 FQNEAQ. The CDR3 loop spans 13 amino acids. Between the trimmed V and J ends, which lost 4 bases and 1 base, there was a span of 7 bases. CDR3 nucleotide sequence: TGTGCCAGCAGCTGGGACAAGAACACTGAAGCTTTCTTT. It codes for CASSWDKNTEAFF.

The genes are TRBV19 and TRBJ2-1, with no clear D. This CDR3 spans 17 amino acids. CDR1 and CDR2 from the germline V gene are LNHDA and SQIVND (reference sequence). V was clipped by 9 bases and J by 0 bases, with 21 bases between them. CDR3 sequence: CASSSLAAQSSYNEQFF. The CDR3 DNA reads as TGTGCCAGCTCAAGTCTCGCAGCGCAGAGCTCCTACAATGAGCAGTTCTTC.

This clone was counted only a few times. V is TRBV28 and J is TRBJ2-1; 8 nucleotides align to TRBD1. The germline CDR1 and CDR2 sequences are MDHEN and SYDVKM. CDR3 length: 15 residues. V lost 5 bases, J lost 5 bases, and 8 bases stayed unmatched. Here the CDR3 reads CASSTKWDRNNEQFF. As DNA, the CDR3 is TGTGCCAGCAGTACGAAATGGGACAGGAACAATGAGCAGTTCTTC.

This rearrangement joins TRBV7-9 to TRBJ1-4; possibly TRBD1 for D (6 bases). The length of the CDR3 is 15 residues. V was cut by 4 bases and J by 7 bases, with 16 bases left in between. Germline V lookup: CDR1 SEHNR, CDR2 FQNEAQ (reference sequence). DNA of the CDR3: TGTGCCAGCAGCTCGGGGTTGGGGGCAACTGAAAAACTGTTTTTT. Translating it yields CASSSGLGATEKLFF.

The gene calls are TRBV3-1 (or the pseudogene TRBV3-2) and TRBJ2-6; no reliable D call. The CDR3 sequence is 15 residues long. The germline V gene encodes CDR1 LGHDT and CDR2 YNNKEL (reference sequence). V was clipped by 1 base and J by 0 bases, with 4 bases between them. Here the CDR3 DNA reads TGTGCCAGCAGCCAAGTACGCTCTGGGGCCAACGTCCTGACTTTC. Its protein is CASSQVRSGANVLTF.